This is a list of T cell receptor beta chains from one sample in a study of cytomegalovirus exposure and HLA in healthy donors. This table comes from immunoSEQ multiplex PCR, and its TCRdb copy is limited to in-frame clones, with some not included. The sample yields 100,000 or so clones, about 94% seen once. Sequencing was performed on PBMCs. Receptors were obtained from a woman younger than 30 in good health and CMV-seronegative. Each CDR3 is given with its conserved first and last residue. The D gene is left open where the match is weak. Clone size, where shown, is once, few, many, or a class for clones that have expanded.

TRBD1 TRBJ1-5 TRBV7-2 - CASSADRGGGNQPQHF TGTGCCAGCAGCGCGGACAGGGGGGGAGGCAATCAGCCCCAGCATTTT
TRBD1 TRBJ2-7 TRBV5-1 - CASSPQGQGANEQYF TGCGCCAGCAGCCCCCAAGGACAGGGGGCGAACGAGCAGTACTTC
- TRBJ1-2 TRBV6-6 - CASTQKPGIWVGYTF TGTGCCAGCACCCAAAAACCGGGAATATGGGTTGGCTACACCTTC
TRBD2 TRBJ2-3 TRBV29-1 - CSVEDLYVNSGNTQYF TGCAGCGTTGAAGATCTCTATGTTAATAGCGGGAATACGCAGTATTTT
- TRBJ1-1 TRBV19 - CASSPLLLNMNTEAFF TGTGCCAGTAGTCCCCTGCTGTTAAACATGAACACTGAAGCTTTCTTT
- TRBJ1-5 TRBV18 - CASSTDSVSQPQHF TGTGCCAGCTCAACCGACAGTGTTAGTCAGCCCCAGCATTTT
TRBD2 TRBJ2-7 TRBV5-4 - CASSLKREVSAEQYF TGTGCCAGCAGCTTGAAGCGGGAGGTCTCAGCCGAGCAGTACTTC
- TRBJ2-4 TRBV4-3 - CASSQDSVRDSKNIQYF TGCGCCAGCAGCCAAGATTCTGTCCGGGATTCCAAAAACATTCAGTACTTC
TRBD2 TRBJ2-3 TRBV19 - CASRLAGEGDTQYF TGTGCCAGTAGGCTAGCGGGAGAAGGTGATACGCAGTATTTT
TRBD1 TRBJ1-1 TRBV6-6 once CASRDRANTEAFF TGTGCCAGCAGAGACAGGGCGAACACTGAAGCTTTCTTT
- TRBJ1-1 TRBV7-3 - CASSPPGVNTEAFF TGTGCCAGCAGCCCCCCGGGGGTGAACACTGAAGCTTTCTTT
TRBD1 TRBJ2-1 TRBV5-4 - CASSKIQGNEQFF TGTGCCAGCAGTAAAATACAGGGGAATGAGCAGTTCTTC
TRBD1 TRBJ2-7 TRBV14 - CASSQGAQGDSYEQYF TGTGCCAGCAGCCAGGGGGCACAGGGGGACTCCTACGAGCAGTACTTC
TRBD1 TRBJ2-7 TRBV5-1 - CASSLSGTGRAKYEQYF TGCGCCAGCAGCTTGTCCGGGACAGGAAGGGCGAAGTACGAGCAGTACTTC
- TRBJ1-2 TRBV7-9 once CASSLEGLGSYGYTF TGTGCCAGCAGCTTAGAGGGTTTAGGGAGCTATGGCTACACCTTC
TRBD2 TRBJ2-1 TRBV5-6 - CASSFGTGPTETSGRANFF TGTGCCAGCAGCTTTGGAACAGGGCCTACTGAGACTAGCGGGAGGGCGAATTTCTTC
TRBD1 TRBJ2-7 TRBV7-8 - CASSPAGTDYEQYF TGTGCCAGCAGCCCAGCCGGGACAGATTACGAGCAGTACTTC
TRBD2 TRBJ2-3 TRBV7-2 - CASSLASGGASDTQYF TGTGCCAGCAGCTTAGCTAGCGGGGGGGCCTCAGATACGCAGTATTTT
- TRBJ1-2 TRBV5-1 - CASAPVADYGYTF TGCGCCAGCGCTCCCGTTGCGGACTATGGCTACACCTTC
- TRBJ2-1 TRBV19 once CASSPGYTYNEQFF TGTGCCAGTAGTCCCGGGTACACCTACAATGAGCAGTTCTTC